This T cell receptor (beta chain) emerged from a study of breast tumors, draining lymph nodes, adjacent tissues. The lymph nodes were axillary draining lymph nodes from breast cancer patients. This clonotype has at least ten counts. Antigen specificity is unknown. Germline CDR1 SGHVS, CDR2 FQNEAQ. Between the trimmed V and J ends, which lost 2 bases and 8 bases, there was a span of 15 bases. This CDR3 is 15 amino acids long. Broader study findings: Tumor T cell lymph node origin was a supported hypothesis, not proven. Compared with lymph nodes, tumors were less diverse; compared with nontumor tissue, more.

TCRdb re-analysed the multiplex PCR reads in MiXCR, keeping a single row per CDR3 protein. The data show 100,000 or so distinct CDR3 sequences, 21% seen once. J is TRBJ1-4 and V is TRBV7-8; D might be TRBD1 (5 bases). Sequencing was done on a sample of axillary lymph node tissue. The sequence came from a female donor with breast cancer. Some clones in this sample may be carry-over from other donors' samples. CDR3: CASSLLAEGREKLFF. Here the CDR3 DNA reads TGTGCCAGCAGCTTATTGGCGGAGGGGAGGGAAAAACTGTTTTTT.